Presented here are 14 T cell receptor beta chains from one specimen sequenced in a study of radiation and T cells in renal cell carcinoma. Here immunoSEQ multiplex PCR was the method, and the copy in TCRdb shows in-frame clones only, minus some. The sample consists of roughly 80,000 clones, around four fifths of them appearing once. Time point indicated: blood 4 weeks post-SBRT, at nephrectomy. This sample's treatment: 15 Gy SBRT to primary tumor, nephrectomy 4 weeks later. The source was blood, collected from a patient whose treatment included radiotherapy and nephrectomy. Receptor source: a woman in her fifties or sixties with renal cell carcinoma.

The V gene is TRBV4-1, the J gene TRBJ1-5; D gene ambiguous. Germline values: CDR1 MGHRA, CDR2 YSYEKL. The germline V and J ends were trimmed by 1 base and 5 bases, with 9 bases remaining between them. This CDR3 contains 14 residues. The CDR3 protein is CASSQVQTDQPQHF. The CDR3 nucleotides read TGCGCCAGCAGCCAAGTGCAGACCGATCAGCCCCAGCATTTT.

This sequence joins TRBV19 and TRBJ1-5; possible D gene TRBD1, 6 bases. The ends were cut back, 1 base at V and 3 bases at J, with 10 bases in the middle. Germline V gives CDR1 LNHDA, CDR2 SQIVND (reference sequence). The CDR3 sequence is 15 residues long. The CDR3 spells CASSIGQVNNQPQHF. The CDR3 nucleotides are TGTGCCAGTAGTATAGGACAGGTCAACAATCAGCCCCAGCATTTT.

J is TRBJ2-7 and V is TRBV4-1; TRBD2 matches 10 bases. The CDR3 is made up of 17 amino acids. The germline CDR1 and CDR2 sequences are MGHRA and YSYEKL. V gave up 1 base and J gave up 7 bases; unmatched junction bases: 13. CDR3 sequence: CASSQVPSGGARGEQYF. Here the CDR3 DNA reads TGCGCCAGCAGCCAAGTTCCGAGCGGGGGGGCCCGTGGTGAGCAGTACTTC.

The genes are TRBV19 and TRBJ1-5; 8 bases match TRBD1. Germline values: CDR1 LNHDA, CDR2 SQIVND (reference sequence). The CDR3 consists of 17 residues. V trimming: 4 bases; J trimming: 3 bases; junction bases outside the gene matches: 11. In nucleotides, the CDR3 is TGTGCCAGTAGTAGAGACACAGGGGGGGGTCTCAATCAGCCCCAGCATTTT. It codes for CASSRDTGGGLNQPQHF.

The table lists this clone with a few counts. The gene calls are TRBV7-9 and TRBJ1-2; D is perhaps TRBD1 (6 bases). V gave up 4 bases and J gave up 4 bases, with 13 bases separating them. Germline-derived CDR1 and CDR2 are SEHNR and FQNEAQ (reference sequence). The CDR3 runs 14 residues. As DNA, the CDR3 is TGTGCCAGCAGCTCCTCCACAGGGTCCTATGGCTACACCTTC. Translated: CASSSSTGSYGYTF. Drawing the rest from reference TRBV7-9 and TRBJ1-2, the complete variable domain is DTGVSQNPRHKITKRGQNVTFRCDPISEHNRLYWYRQTLGQGPEFLTYFQNEAQLEKSRLLSDRFSAERPKGSFSTLEIQRTEQGDSAMYLCASSSSTGSYGYTFGSGTRLTVV.

The J gene is TRBJ1-1, the V gene TRBV7-2, with D uncertain. The length of the CDR3 is 11 residues. Trimming removed 2 bases at V and 6 bases at J, with 4 bases between. Per germline, CDR1 SGHTA and CDR2 FQGNSA. The CDR3 DNA reads as TGTGCCAGCAGCTTATTCGCTGAAGCTTTCTTT. It is translated as CASSLFAEAFF.

The chain joins TRBV29-1 to TRBJ2-1; TRBD1 might be the D (7 bases). V gave up 7 bases and J gave up 7 bases, with 26 bases separating them. Germline lookup yields CDR1 SQVTM and CDR2 ANQGSEA. This CDR3 has 16 residues. The CDR3 DNA reads as TGCAGCGCGGGATCTATAGGCGGCAGGGGGGTGAATGAGCAGTTCTTC. Protein sequence: CSAGSIGGRGVNEQFF.

The rearrangement joins TRBV7-3 to TRBJ2-2, with unresolved D. The ends were cut back, 3 bases at V and 4 bases at J, with 12 bases in the middle. This CDR3 has 15 residues. Germline CDR1 reads SGHTA; CDR2 reads FQGTGA. The CDR3 coding sequence is TGTGCCAGCAGCTTCGACGGGCTTGGCACCGGGGAGCTGTTTTTT. Protein: CASSFDGLGTGELFF.

This chain connects TRBV27 to TRBJ1-4, with 7 positions matching TRBD1. Germline values: CDR1 MNHEY, CDR2 SMNVEV (reference sequence). This CDR3 region has 15 residues. The V gene end was trimmed by 4 bases and the J gene end by 5 bases; junction bases not matched to a gene: 7. The CDR3 here is CASSSPGQRNEKLFF. The DNA for the CDR3 is TGTGCCAGCAGTTCCCCGGGACAGCGCAATGAAAAACTGTTTTTT.

The gene calls are TRBV19 and TRBJ1-5, with D hard to call. Trimming shortened V by 4 bases and J by 4 bases, and 17 bases separated the two germline ends. In germline, CDR1 is LNHDA, CDR2 SQIVND (reference sequence). The CDR3 length is 16 residues. CDR3: CASSTSGVLRNQPQHF. CDR3 coding DNA: TGTGCCAGTAGTACCTCTGGGGTTTTACGGAATCAGCCCCAGCATTTT.

CDR3 nucleotides: TGTGCCAGCAGTGGGGACAGAAGAACCTACGAGCAGTACTTC. It codes for CASSGDRRTYEQYF. V usage is TRBV28 and J usage is TRBJ2-7; 7 nucleotides agree with TRBD1. The CDR3 contains 14 residues. Germline V gives CDR1 MDHEN, CDR2 SYDVKM. V trimming: 5 bases; J trimming: 2 bases; junction bases outside the gene matches: 6.

The chain recombines TRBV11-2 with TRBJ1-2; no reliable D call. The V gene lost 1 base and the J gene lost 3 bases, with 3 bases spanning the gap. CDR1 and CDR2 (germline): SGHAT, FQNNGV. The CDR3 contains 12 residues. The DNA for the CDR3 is TGTGCCAGCAGCTTAGCATACTATGGCTACACCTTC. Translating it yields CASSLAYYGYTF.

The chain couples TRBV6-5 to TRBJ2-3; no definite D call. The V and J ends lost 2 bases and 4 bases respectively, with 7 bases between them. CDR3 size: 13 residues. Per the germline V gene, CDR1 is MNHEY and CDR2 is SVGAGI. The CDR3 DNA is TGTGCCAGCAGTTACGGTGTCCCAGATACGCAGTATTTT. Its translation: CASSYGVPDTQYF.

This clone was counted once. The CDR3 reads CASSQPRDRGSNEQFF. CDR3 DNA sequence: TGTGCCAGTAGTCAACCCCGGGACAGGGGATCGAATGAGCAGTTCTTC. The genes are TRBV19 and TRBJ2-1; 10 bases match TRBD1. The V gene's germline CDR1 is LNHDA and CDR2 SQIVND (reference sequence). CDR3 length: 16 amino acids. Trimming at V came to 5 bases and at J to 7 bases, leaving 11 bases not matched to a gene.